The rows below give T cell receptor beta chains drawn from one sample of a study of identical twins. In TCRdb, the 5' RACE reads were re-called with MiXCR into one record per CDR3 protein. The repertoire holds some 730,000 distinct CDR3 sequences, with 18% as singletons. This same sample was also taken into another study, of T cells expressing NK-cell markers.

The sample consisted of PBMCs. Receptors originate from a woman aged 18-30 years in good health. CDR3s leave out the opening cysteine and the closing phenylalanine or tryptophan.

V,CDR3
TRBV12-3/TRBV12-4,ASGNRDSSNYGYT
TRBV5-1,ASSWGSNNEQF
TRBV12-3/TRBV12-4,ASSLRHTNTEAF
TRBV20-1,SASRDSYDLDEQF
TRBV10-3,AISGGNNEQF
TRBV5-1,ASSFGVRNEQF
TRBV12-3/TRBV12-4,ASRSQGRANTEAF
TRBV2,ASSEPSSGEQF
TRBV18,ASSDGTGETQY
TRBV12-3/TRBV12-4,ASSSGGENIQY
TRBV6-1,ASMVEDRGQETQY
TRBV29-1,SVVGGDATGQLF
TRBV7-7,ASSSGQLHEQY
TRBV9,ASSRGQGINQPQH
TRBV5-1,ASSPTVKAGNTIY
TRBV10-3,AIRLSGGALDTQY
TRBV5-5,ASSPRRDRGFQLGSTDTQY
TRBV12-3/TRBV12-4,ASIRDADHTQY
TRBV7-9,ASSPRVVDTQY
TRBV6-5,ASSYRRANEQF
TRBV3-1,ASSPRDRTYEQY
TRBV24-1,ATSGSWDTDTQY
TRBV7-9,ASSEQLAFT
TRBV20-1,SAINSGGYNEQF
TRBV6-1,ASSNRQGSDTQY
TRBV12-3/TRBV12-4,ASSLQAPYQPQH
TRBV10-3,AINLAGGGTDTQY
TRBV7-9,ASSSSGTSGSETQY
TRBV29-1,SVQIAGGGTDTQY
TRBV7-2,ASSLALGYGYT
TRBV6-5,ASSYSRTGNTEAF
TRBV3-1,ASSKTRYNEQF
TRBV29-1,SVVGVAGANVLT
TRBV10-3,AITGSGSDEQF
TRBV29-1,SVVRPTYEQY
TRBV5-6,ASSLGWHPSDTQY
TRBV7-9,AAPGTTARTGELF
TRBV5-1,ASSLVGSKNIQY
TRBV3-1,ASSQVAVGETQY
TRBV6-1,ASSDRGTTKDFYNEQF
TRBV20-1,SAVRDNNYGYT
TRBV7-2,ASSLDRGGGGQY
TRBV12-3/TRBV12-4,ASTRQGPRELF
TRBV6-6,AANEGGTEAF
TRBV5-1,ASSWTSGGAYEQY
TRBV30,AWSPGLAGEETQY
TRBV19,ASSIKSTTRTDTQY
TRBV5-1,ASSLAVVGLTDTQY
TRBV5-1,ASSTRIGGGPANIQY
TRBV5-1,ASSLASPLDIQY
TRBV7-2,ASSFRLAGTGELF
TRBV6-1,ASSENTEWPEAF
TRBV6-5,ASSYEVLTEAF
TRBV29-1,SVDPNTEAF
TRBV29-1,SVLGQVGPYEQY